This TCR beta chain was sequenced for a study of T cells in Graves' hyperthyroidism and ophthalmopathy (dated by TCRdb to between 2017 and 2020). For the study in its entirety: Peripheral blood samples were taken at the time of initial diagnosis, prior to any treatment. To identify distinguishing TCR V-J signatures, a discovery cohort of some 100 patients was used, comprising some 43 with Graves' ophthalmopathy and roughly 60 with stable Graves' hyperthyroidism. Prospective prediction of ophthalmopathy was tested in an independent validation cohort consisting of 18 hyperthyroidism patients and 15 or so patients who later progressed to ophthalmopathy. The roughly 100 discovery patients were randomly split 7:3 into training and test sets. The study also compared thyroid tissue and blood T-cell repertoires from a handful of Graves' hyperthyroidism patients. Following sampling, methimazole starting at 30 mg daily was given to hyperthyroidism patients, and high-dose intravenous methylprednisolone was given to ophthalmopathy patients. TCR Vbeta CDR3 sequencing of roughly 140 peripheral blood samples (approximately 44 ophthalmopathy, 75 hyperthyroidism and approximately 17 progressor patients) is reported in the paper.

Ophthalmopathy patients had moderately to severely active disease, with a Clinical Activity Score of 3 or more, a NOSPECS grade of 4 or more, and a disease duration of less than 3 months. Any patient with an uncontrolled infection, another autoimmune disease, pregnancy or lactation was excluded. Diagnoses were established on the basis of clinical symptoms, serum thyroxine and TRAb, thyroid ultrasound, and orbital computed tomography. Ficoll-Paque density gradient centrifugation was used to isolate PBMCs from about 9 ml of fresh peripheral blood. Trizol reagent was used to extract total RNA, and RNA quality was then checked on an Agilent 2100 Bioanalyzer. Overall study outcomes, separate from this receptor: Ophthalmopathy was separated from stable hyperthyroidism by a 13 V-J signature model, with approximately 90% sensitivity and 81% to 82% specificity obtained in cross-validation and 80%/75% obtained in testing. Sample size was not statistically predetermined, and blinding of investigators to group allocation was not performed. Blood samples also contained most of the expanded thyroid clonotypes (frequency above 0.001), which suggests that blood repertoires may reflect thyroid immune responses. During validation, the model predicted progression to ophthalmopathy a median of about 5.9 months ahead of onset, with almost 71% sensitivity and 72.22% specificity.

This clonotype was detected ten times or more. Its recognized antigen is unknown. It has no much larger one-base neighbor in the sample; base qualities were not kept. Trimming removed 0 bases from V and 1 base from J, leaving 16 bases between the germline ends. The CDR3 runs 17 amino acids, cysteine and phenylalanine included. The CDR3 DNA has 51 bases and is translated from base 1. The germline V gene gives CDR1 as SGHRS and CDR2 as YFSETQ. The TCR beta CDR3 regions were amplified from RNA transcripts. A first-round RT-PCR of the TCR CDR3 used the HTBI primer set with the Qiagen OneStep RT-PCR kit. Libraries were constructed in a second round of multiplex PCR, after which size selection and purification were carried out. Sequencing of the libraries was done on an Illumina HiSeq2000 using paired-end 100 bp reads. For the original study's pipeline: SOAPnuke was used to process the raw data, throwing out any read that contained adapters or uncalled bases, had a mean Phred below 15, or lacked an exact constant-primer or identifier match. High-quality paired reads were merged with COPE v1.2.5, and unique nucleotide sequences were defined as clonotypes. Clonotypes were aligned to IMGT TRBV, TRBD and TRBJ reference segments using MiTCR v1.1. Analysis was restricted to V-J combinations with a frequency above 0.0001, which covered roughly 99% of repertoires. A TCS score was defined as the ratio of F50 (clonal expansion) to E x V (chaos), with BLOSUM62-based TCRdist applied between CDR3 peptides within each V-J. Welch's t-statistics and random forest reduced fewer than 600 V-J features to some 14, which were used in a naive Bayes classifier (R e1071). In TCRdb, the public reads were trimmed at Q25 with fastp and aligned with MiXCR, with productive beta chains retained. Here each entry gathers all rows of one CDR3 protein and keeps the most common genes and DNA. Here the V and J calls rest on TCRdb's processing, not on the authors' analysis. Recorded for this sample are approximately 380,000 distinct CDR3 sequences; roughly 13% of them occurred a single time. The ten largest clones capture 25% to 30% of the sample.

Sequencing used blood. The origin of this receptor is a man aged 50 to 59 with Graves' ophthalmopathy. This receptor chain uses TRBV5-1 and TRBJ1-1, with a tentative D gene TRBD1 over 5 matching bases. The CDR3 in this case is CASSLVGRVVRNTEAFF. The nucleotide sequence is TGCGCCAGCAGCTTGGTAGGCAGGGTGGTCAGGAACACTGAAGCTTTCTTT.